Listed here are 27 T cell receptor beta chains from one sample, sequenced in a study of blood T cell repertoires in COVID-19. Measured with immunoSEQ multiplex PCR; TCRdb has only the in-frame clones, and not every one. The sample consists of over 200,000 clones, nearly 90% of them appearing once. The sequenced sample consisted of PBMCs or T cells enriched from blood (not recorded which). Source of these receptors: a man aged 30 to 45 who had recovered from COVID-19.

This clone was detected a few times. This chain uses TRBV7-9 with TRBJ1-2; perhaps TRBD1 as D (5 bases). V lost 7 bases and J lost 4, with 13 bases in between. This CDR3 is 13 amino acids long. Germline CDR1 SEHNR, CDR2 FQNEAQ (reference sequence). CDR3 nucleotide sequence: TGTGCCAGCACCTTTGGGACTCCCTATGGCTACACCTTC. It is translated as CASTFGTPYGYTF. Complete variable domain (other parts from reference TRBV7-9 and TRBJ1-2): DTGVSQNPRHKITKRGQNVTFRCDPISEHNRLYWYRQTLGQGPEFLTYFQNEAQLEKSRLLSDRFSAERPKGSFSTLEIQRTEQGDSAMYLCASTFGTPYGYTFGSGTRLTVV.

The chain uses TRBV30 and TRBJ1-6; D is uncertain. V was pared by 2 bases and J by 2 bases, with 13 bases between. The CDR3 covers 16 residues. CDR1 is GTSNPN, CDR2 SVGIG, per germline (reference sequence). Here the CDR3 reads CAWSSVGGPYNSPLHF. The DNA of the CDR3 is TGTGCCTGGAGTTCGGTCGGCGGGCCCTATAATTCACCCCTCCACTTT.

This chain connects TRBV4-3 to TRBJ1-2, with D uncertain. CDR1 and CDR2 (germline): LGHNA, YSLEER. V lost 0 bases to trimming and J lost 8 bases, with 10 bases between them. The CDR3 spans 13 residues. CDR3 in amino acids: CASSQDNRRGYTF. The CDR3 DNA is TGCGCCAGCAGCCAAGATAACAGAAGGGGCTACACCTTC.

The rearrangement joins TRBV6-4 to TRBJ2-7; TRBD1 aligns across 10 bases. The CDR3 covers 17 residues. In germline, CDR1 is MRHNA, CDR2 SNTAGT. V gave up 7 bases and J gave up 2 bases; unmatched junction bases: 14. DNA of the CDR3: TGTGCCAGCAATGGGGACAGGGGATACCTGATAACCTACGAGCAGTACTTC. Translating gives CASNGDRGYLITYEQYF.

This sequence joins TRBV7-9 and TRBJ2-1; unclear D gene. Trimming left V 3 bases short and J 7 bases short, with 4 bases between. The CDR3 is 11 residues long. CDR1 is SEHNR, CDR2 FQNEAQ, per germline (reference sequence). DNA of the CDR3: TGTGCCAGCAGCTTGGCAAATGAGCAGTTCTTC. This encodes CASSLANEQFF.

The chain has TRBV7-2 and TRBJ2-2; possible D gene TRBD2, 5 bases. Germline V CDR1 and CDR2: SGHTA, FQGNSA. The ends were cut back, 7 bases at V and 6 bases at J, with 12 bases in the middle. The CDR3 has 13 amino acids. The CDR3 DNA reads TGTGCCAGCACCCAGCGGCAGCCCGGGGAGCTGTTTTTT. It encodes CASTQRQPGELFF.

V usage is TRBV5-4 and J usage is TRBJ2-5, with TRBD1 matching over 7 bases. V trimming: 5 bases; J trimming: 1 base; junction bases outside the gene matches: 11. Germline V gives CDR1 SGHNT, CDR2 YYREEE (reference sequence). This CDR3 region has 16 residues. The CDR3 DNA follows: TGTGCCAGCAGAACCACAGGGGCGTGGGGCCAAGAGACCCAGTACTTC. The encoded protein is CASRTTGAWGQETQYF.

The chain employs TRBV16 and TRBJ1-3; 7 nucleotides line up with TRBD1. After removal of 2 bases from V and 3 bases from J, the junction contained 4 bases not matched to a gene. Germline CDR1 KGHSY, CDR2 FQNENV. CDR3 length equals 15 residues. This CDR3 is CASSQTTGHGNTIYF. The DNA for the CDR3 is TGTGCCAGCAGCCAAACGACAGGGCATGGAAACACCATATATTTT.

This clone has just a few counts. The genes are TRBV3-1 (or the pseudogene TRBV3-2) and TRBJ2-3, with 8 positions matching TRBD2. Trimming at V came to 0 bases and at J to 1 base, leaving 9 bases not matched to a gene. Germline V CDR1 and CDR2: LGHDT, YNNKEL (reference sequence). The CDR3 covers 18 residues. Written as DNA, the CDR3 is TGTGCCAGCAGCCAAGATCGACAGCGGGGGCGGGGCACAGATACGCAGTATTTT. Protein product: CASSQDRQRGRGTDTQYF.

The rearrangement uses TRBV7-2 and TRBJ1-1, with D possibly TRBD1 on 6 matching bases. From germline, CDR1 is SGHTA and CDR2 FQGNSA. The V and J ends lost 5 bases and 1 base respectively, with 17 bases between them. This CDR3 has 16 residues. The CDR3 loop reads CASSPGGGQRNTEAFF. The CDR3 nucleotides read TGTGCCAGCAGCCCGGGGGGGGGCCAACGGAACACTGAAGCTTTCTTT.

The chain uses TRBV25-1 and TRBJ2-6; 7 bases map to TRBD1. There are 15 residues in the CDR3. Germline assignment: CDR1 MGHDK and CDR2 SYGVNS. V was pared by 2 bases and J by 9 bases, with 7 bases of the junction left unmatched. The chain's CDR3 is CASSEGMGQSNVLTF. The CDR3 nucleotides read TGTGCCAGCAGTGAAGGTATGGGACAGAGCAACGTCCTGACTTTC. Full variable domain (rest looked up from reference TRBV25-1 and TRBJ2-6): EADIYQTPRYLVIGTGKKITLECSQTMGHDKMYWYQQDPGMELHLIHYSYGVNSTEKGDLSSESTVSRIRTEHFPLTLESARPSHTSQYLCASSEGMGQSNVLTFGAGSRLTVL.

This clone was seen a single time. This chain joins TRBV5-1 and TRBJ1-2; perhaps TRBD1 as D (5 bases). The germline V and J ends were trimmed by 5 bases and 6 bases, with 11 bases remaining between them. CDR1 and CDR2 (germline): SGHRS, YFSETQ. The CDR3 is made up of 12 amino acids. This CDR3 reads CASRIGGDGYTF. As DNA, the CDR3 is TGCGCCAGCAGGATTGGGGGGGATGGCTACACCTTC.

The chain uses TRBV28 and TRBJ1-5; TRBD1 aligns across 7 bases. Germline lookup yields CDR1 MDHEN and CDR2 SYDVKM. The CDR3 runs 14 residues. Germline trimming cut 3 bases from V and 4 bases from J; bases unmatched to any gene: 3. In DNA, the CDR3 is TGTGCCAGCAGTTTTGACAGGGTTAATCAGCCCCAGCATTTT. Translation gives CASSFDRVNQPQHF.

The rearrangement joins TRBV10-3 to TRBJ2-5; D not resolved. The CDR3 is 13 amino acids. The V gene's germline CDR1 is ENHRY and CDR2 SYGVKD. Trimming cost V 3 bases and J 3 bases, with 8 bases left between them. The CDR3 spells CAISEWAEETQYF. CDR3 DNA: TGTGCCATCAGTGAATGGGCAGAAGAGACCCAGTACTTC.

The rearrangement uses TRBV12-3 or TRBV12-4 and TRBJ1-3, with 7 bases that match TRBD1. V was pared by 6 bases and J by 10 bases, with 9 bases of the junction left unmatched. The CDR3 loop spans 13 amino acids. The CDR3 bases are TGTGCCAGCAGCCCACAGGGGCTACTTACCATATATTTT. Protein: CASSPQGLLTIYF.

V usage is TRBV28 and J usage is TRBJ1-5, with D unresolved. The CDR3 loop spans 13 amino acids. V gave up 5 bases and J gave up 7 bases, with 12 bases separating them. Germline values: CDR1 MDHEN, CDR2 SYDVKM. The CDR3 nucleotides are TGTGCCAGCAGTCCGCAACTAAAACAGCCCCAGCATTTT. Its translation is CASSPQLKQPQHF.

V and J are TRBV27 and TRBJ1-5; D not resolved. CDR1 MNHEY and CDR2 SMNVEV come from the germline V gene (reference sequence). This CDR3 has 14 amino acids. The V end lost 7 bases, the J end lost 6 bases, and 16 bases lay between the germline ends. CDR3 bases: TGTGCCAGCAACCGTCGAATGGGCAGTCAGCCCCAGCATTTT. It translates to CASNRRMGSQPQHF.

The genes are TRBV15 and TRBJ2-2; the D gene is possibly TRBD2 (6 bases). V lost 5 bases, J lost 8 bases, and 21 bases lay in between. Germline V gene lookup returns CDR1 LNHNV and CDR2 YYDKDF (reference sequence). The CDR3 consists of 16 residues. In DNA form, the CDR3 reads TGTGCCACCAGCTCAGGTCAATCAGGACTAAGAGGGGAGCTGTTTTTT. The encoded protein is CATSSGQSGLRGELFF.

The chain combines TRBV27 with TRBJ2-5; D possibly corresponds to TRBD1 (5 bases). Germline V lookup: CDR1 MNHEY, CDR2 SMNVEV (reference sequence). The CDR3 runs to 13 residues. The V gene lost 6 bases and the J gene lost 2 bases, with 10 bases spanning the gap. The CDR3 sequence is CASRNRQQETQYF. The CDR3 DNA reads as TGTGCCAGCAGAAACAGACAGCAAGAGACCCAGTACTTC.

The chain recombines TRBV13 with TRBJ2-2, with D possibly TRBD2 on 6 matching bases. CDR3 length: 15 residues. The ends were cut back, 5 bases at V and 7 bases at J, with 17 bases in the middle. Germline loops: CDR1 PRHDT, CDR2 FYEKMQ (reference sequence). The CDR3 DNA reads TGTGCCAGCAGCCTAGCGACCGGGGAGGACGGGGAGCTGTTTTTT. Protein sequence: CASSLATGEDGELFF.

The chain combines TRBV19 with TRBJ1-1; 8 bases align to TRBD1. The CDR3 extends over 15 amino acids. Per germline, CDR1 LNHDA and CDR2 SQIVND (reference sequence). V was clipped by 2 bases and J by 10 bases; unmatched bases: 12. The CDR3: CASSIIGQGQSRAFF. The CDR3, as DNA: TGTGCCAGTAGTATAATCGGACAGGGACAAAGTCGAGCTTTCTTT.

This sequence joins TRBV5-1 and TRBJ1-1; maybe TRBD1 (5 bases). The CDR3 is 13 amino acids. V lost 2 bases to trimming and J lost 8 bases, with 13 bases between them. Germline loops: CDR1 SGHRS, CDR2 YFSETQ. The CDR3 here is CASSLTGDSEAFF. CDR3 coding DNA: TGCGCCAGCAGCTTAACAGGAGATAGCGAAGCTTTCTTT.

The chain recombines TRBV29-1 with TRBJ2-1; 10 bases match TRBD2. Germline CDR1 is SQVTM and CDR2 is ANQGSEA. Trimming took 6 bases from V and 4 from J; bases not matched to a gene: 9. CDR3 size: 15 residues. CDR3 bases: TGCAGCGTCCTACCTAGCGGGGGAGAATACAATGAGCAGTTCTTC. This encodes CSVLPSGGEYNEQFF.

This clone occurred once. The chain is built from TRBV18 and TRBJ2-2; 9 nucleotides agree with TRBD1. The CDR3 is 15 residues long. Per germline, CDR1 KGHSH and CDR2 LQKENI. J lost 4 bases, V lost 6 bases, and 6 bases had no gene match. The CDR3: CASSLSGQGTGELFF. For the CDR3, the DNA is TGTGCCAGCTCGCTGTCGGGACAGGGCACCGGGGAGCTGTTTTTT.

This clone has a single count. This sequence joins TRBV9 and TRBJ1-3; 8 positions match TRBD1. Germline trimming cut 4 bases from V and 2 bases from J; bases unmatched to any gene: 8. Germline V gene lookup returns CDR1 SGDLS and CDR2 YYNGEE. The CDR3 is 16 amino acids. CDR3 sequence (DNA): TGTGCCAGCAGCTCTACTACAGGGGGACCTGGAAACACCATATATTTT. It encodes CASSSTTGGPGNTIYF.

V is TRBV11-3 and J is TRBJ2-7, with TRBD1 matching over 11 bases. Looked up from germline, CDR1 is SGHNT and CDR2 is YENEEA. This CDR3 region has 15 residues. V trimming: 1 base; J trimming: 2 bases; junction bases outside the gene matches: 1. CDR3 protein: CASSLVGQGAYEQYF. The CDR3 region has the DNA TGTGCCAGCAGCTTAGTGGGACAGGGGGCCTACGAGCAGTACTTC.

The chain employs TRBV10-3 and TRBJ1-6; 7 nucleotides agree with TRBD1. This CDR3 is built from 13 residues. Germline lookup yields CDR1 ENHRY and CDR2 SYGVKD. J gave up 10 bases and V 6 bases, and 6 bases lay outside the gene matches. The chain's CDR3 is CAISERQGSPLHF. As DNA, the CDR3 is TGTGCCATCAGCGAACGACAGGGCTCACCCCTCCACTTT.